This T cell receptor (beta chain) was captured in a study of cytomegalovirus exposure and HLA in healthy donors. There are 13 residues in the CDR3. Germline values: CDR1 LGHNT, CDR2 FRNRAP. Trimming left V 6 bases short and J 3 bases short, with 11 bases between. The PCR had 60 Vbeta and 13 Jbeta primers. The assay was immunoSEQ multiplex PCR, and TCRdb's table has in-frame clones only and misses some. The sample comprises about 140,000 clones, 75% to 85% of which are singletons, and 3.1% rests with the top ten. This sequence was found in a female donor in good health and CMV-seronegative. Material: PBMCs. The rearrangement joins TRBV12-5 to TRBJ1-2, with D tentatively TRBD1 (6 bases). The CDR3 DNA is TGTGCTAGTGGCCTCGGACAGTACTATGGCTACACCTTC. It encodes CASGLGQYYGYTF. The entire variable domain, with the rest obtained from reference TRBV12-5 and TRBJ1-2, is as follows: DARVTQTPRHKVTEMGQEVTMRCQPILGHNTVFWYRQTMMQGLELLAYFRNRAPLDDSGMPKDRFSAEMPDATLATLKIQPSEPRDSAVYFCASGLGQYYGYTFGSGTRLTVV.